This T cell receptor (beta chain) emerged from a study of T cell responses to AZD1222 COVID-19 vaccine. Across the study: Pooled together were second doses at about 4 or about 12 weeks.

CDR1 and CDR2 from the germline V gene are MNHNS and SASEGT. This CDR3 spans 17 amino acids. The V gene end was trimmed by 3 bases and the J gene end by 2 bases; junction bases not matched to a gene: 11. Profiling relied on immunoSEQ multiplex PCR, and the TCRdb table lists in-frame clones only, not all of them. The sample consists of some 150,000 clones, under 95% of them appearing once. This sequence originates from an adult in good health. The sample consisted of peripheral blood, taken on day 0 of AZD1222 vaccination. V is TRBV6-1 and J is TRBJ2-7; 9 bases fit TRBD1. CDR3 in DNA: TGTGCCAGCAGTGAGGCTCTACCCGGGACAGGGACCTACGAGCAGTACTTC. Its translation: CASSEALPGTGTYEQYF.